A single sample is the source of the 27 T cell receptor beta chains below, sequenced in a study of blood T cell repertoires in COVID-19. Profiling relied on immunoSEQ multiplex PCR, and the TCRdb table lists in-frame clones only, not all of them. The repertoire consists of approximately 70,000 clones, with roughly 70% occurring once and the leading ten covering approximately 51%. Sample: PBMCs or T cells enriched from blood (not recorded which). The receptors here all came from a woman between 55 and 75 years old who had been exposed to COVID-19.

This chain connects TRBV7-2 to TRBJ2-6; D remains ambiguous. Germline V gene lookup returns CDR1 SGHTA and CDR2 FQGNSA. This CDR3 spans 15 amino acids. V was clipped by 2 bases and J by 0 bases, with 5 bases between them. DNA of the CDR3: TGTGCCAGCAGCTTATTCCGCTCTGGGGCCAACGTCCTGACTTTC. The encoded protein is CASSLFRSGANVLTF.

V is TRBV7-8 and J is TRBJ1-2; D call uncertain. From germline, CDR1 is SGHVS and CDR2 FQNEAQ. Deletions cut 3 bases from V and 0 bases from J, with 8 bases between. The CDR3 runs to 14 residues. CDR3 nucleotide sequence: TGTGCCAGCAGCTTTCGCGGAGCTAACTATGGCTACACCTTC. This codes for CASSFRGANYGYTF.

The V and J genes are TRBV3-1 (or the pseudogene TRBV3-2) and TRBJ2-7; D possibly corresponds to TRBD1 (5 bases). CDR3 length: 12 amino acids. Per germline, CDR1 LGHDT and CDR2 YNNKEL (reference sequence). Between the trimmed V and J ends, which lost 6 bases and 0 bases, there was a span of 6 bases. The DNA for the CDR3 is TGTGCCAGCAGTGACAGCTCCTACGAGCAGTACTTC. The encoded protein is CASSDSSYEQYF.

This clone was seen only a few times. This chain connects TRBV5-5 to TRBJ1-5, with D unresolved. V was clipped by 3 bases and J by 1 base, with 11 bases between them. Germline CDR1 is SGHKS and CDR2 is YYEKEE (reference sequence). The CDR3 extends over 15 amino acids. As DNA, the CDR3 is TGTGCCAGCAGCTCTCTTGGCGGAAGCAATCAGCCCCAGCATTTT. Its protein product is CASSSLGGSNQPQHF.

This clone was seen a few times. The rearrangement links TRBV11-2 to TRBJ1-6; the D is unclear. In germline, CDR1 is SGHAT, CDR2 FQNNGV. Trimming took off 0 bases at V and 9 bases at J, with 9 bases between the two ends. CDR3 size: 14 residues. The chain's CDR3 is CASSLDRTISPLHF. CDR3 DNA sequence: TGTGCCAGCAGCTTAGACAGAACCATTTCACCCCTCCACTTT.

V usage is TRBV5-4 and J usage is TRBJ2-4; no reliable D call. This CDR3 is 11 amino acids long. In germline, CDR1 is SGHNT, CDR2 YYREEE (reference sequence). V lost 4 bases and J 7 bases, leaving 6 bases between the germline ends. The CDR3 protein is CASSLSNIQYF. DNA of the CDR3: TGTGCCAGCAGCCTGAGTAACATTCAGTACTTC.

CDR3 protein: CATSRGSSGLAKSYNEQFF. CDR3 sequence (DNA): TGTGCCACCAGCAGAGGGTCCAGCGGCCTCGCAAAATCCTACAATGAGCAGTTCTTC. The chain employs TRBV15 and TRBJ2-1; the D gene is possibly TRBD2 (5 bases). This CDR3 is built from 19 residues. CDR1 and CDR2 (germline): LNHNV, YYDKDF (reference sequence). The V end was cut by 1 base, the J end by 1 base, with 20 bases between.

V gene TRBV7-9 combines with J gene TRBJ1-1; 7 bases are shared with TRBD1. Losses at the gene ends were 7 bases for V and 3 bases for J; bases not matched to a gene: 8. Germline CDR1 and CDR2: SEHNR and FQNEAQ (reference sequence). The CDR3 consists of 14 residues. CDR3 in amino acids: CASTSGGSDTEAFF. The CDR3 DNA reads as TGTGCCAGCACCTCAGGGGGATCGGACACTGAAGCTTTCTTT.

The chain recombines TRBV7-9 with TRBJ1-1; the D is unclear. The CDR3 extends over 14 amino acids. In germline, CDR1 is SEHNR, CDR2 FQNEAQ (reference sequence). V was clipped by 4 bases and J by 0 bases, with 9 bases between them. As DNA, the CDR3 is TGTGCCAGCAGCTCAGAAACGATGAACACTGAAGCTTTCTTT. Residues: CASSSETMNTEAFF.

The table lists this clone with a count of one. Compared with germline, one end of the junction differs, possibly owing to a read error. The chain uses TRBV2 and TRBJ1-1; no reliable D call. The CDR3 has 12 residues. CDR1 is SNHLY and CDR2 is FYNNEI in the germline V gene. The CDR3 loop is CASSPENAEAFF. Here the CDR3 DNA reads TGTGCCAGCAGCCCGGAGAACGCTGAAGCTTTCTTT.

The chain employs TRBV19 and TRBJ1-5, with a tentative D call TRBD1 (6 bases). The germline gives CDR1 LNHDA, CDR2 SQIVND (reference sequence). V shed 7 bases and J shed 0 bases, with 19 bases lying between them. This CDR3 comprises 17 residues. CDR3 in amino acids: CASTPGAGVFSNQPQHF. The CDR3 region has the DNA TGTGCCAGTACCCCTGGGGCAGGGGTTTTTAGCAATCAGCCCCAGCATTTT.

V usage is TRBV6-5 and J usage is TRBJ2-7; TRBD1 matches 10 bases. CDR1 MNHEY and CDR2 SVGAGI come from the germline V gene. This CDR3 has 15 residues. Trimming took 8 bases from V and 7 from J; bases not matched to a gene: 14. The DNA for the CDR3 is TGTGCCAGCCGCAACCGGGACAGGGGTCTTGGGGAGCAGTACTTC. Translating gives CASRNRDRGLGEQYF.

V and J are TRBV5-4 and TRBJ2-6; D is ambiguous. CDR3 length: 15 amino acids. V lost 5 bases and J 2 bases, leaving 11 bases between the germline ends. Germline V gene data show CDR1 as SGHNT and CDR2 as YYREEE (reference sequence). This CDR3 reads CASRNRSTGANVLTF. The DNA of the CDR3 is TGTGCCAGCAGGAACCGTTCTACTGGGGCCAACGTCCTGACTTTC.

The chain uses TRBV28 and TRBJ1-2; 7 bases align to TRBD1. The CDR3 has 12 amino acids. The germline CDR1 and CDR2 sequences are MDHEN and SYDVKM. Trimming removed 5 bases from V and 4 bases from J; junction bases left unmatched: 1. The CDR3 bases are TGTGCCAGCAGTACAGGGGCCTATGGCTACACCTTC. This encodes CASSTGAYGYTF.

This sequence joins TRBV28 and TRBJ1-2; no definite D call. Deletions cut 6 bases from V and 7 bases from J, with 15 bases between. The germline CDR1 and CDR2 sequences are MDHEN and SYDVKM. There are 13 residues in the CDR3. The CDR3 loop is CASRTNLGGGYTF. Written as DNA, the CDR3 is TGTGCCAGCAGAACTAATTTAGGCGGTGGCTACACCTTC.

This rearrangement joins TRBV5-1 to TRBJ1-1, with D possibly matching TRBD1 (5 bases). Trimming removed 1 base from V and 0 bases from J, with 10 bases in between. The germline gives CDR1 SGHRS, CDR2 YFSETQ. The CDR3 runs 15 residues. The CDR3 bases are TGCGCCAGCAGCTTGACAACAGGCGTGAACACTGAAGCTTTCTTT. Protein sequence: CASSLTTGVNTEAFF. Using reference TRBV5-1 and TRBJ1-1 for the parts outside the CDR3, the full variable domain is KAGVTQTPRYLIKTRGQQVTLSCSPISGHRSVSWYQQTPGQGLQFLFEYFSETQRNKGNFPGRFSGRQFSNSRSEMNVSTLELGDSALYLCASSLTTGVNTEAFFGQGTRLTVV.

The chain combines TRBV5-1 with TRBJ2-1; 10 nucleotides agree with TRBD2. The ends lost 4 bases at V and 5 bases at J; junction bases unmatched: 6. Germline CDR1 reads SGHRS; CDR2 reads YFSETQ. The CDR3 contains 15 residues. CDR3 sequence reads: CASSTLAGVNNEQFF. The DNA for the CDR3 is TGCGCCAGCAGCACGCTAGCGGGGGTAAACAATGAGCAGTTCTTC.

The V gene is TRBV27, the J gene TRBJ1-4, with D maybe TRBD1 (5 bases). Deletions cut 6 bases from V and 7 bases from J, with 15 bases between. Germline V lookup: CDR1 MNHEY, CDR2 SMNVEV (reference sequence). This CDR3 spans 14 amino acids. CDR3 DNA: TGTGCCAGCAGAAGAGCAGGGTCAAGTGAAAAACTGTTTTTT. Encoded protein: CASRRAGSSEKLFF.

The chain recombines TRBV6-1 with TRBJ1-2, with 10 bases matching TRBD1. The germline V gene has CDR1 MNHNS and CDR2 SASEGT. The CDR3 runs 16 residues. V shed 3 bases, J shed 6 bases, and the junction held 10 bases outside the gene matches. The CDR3: CASSELPGQGMHGYTF. The CDR3 nucleotides read TGTGCCAGCAGTGAGCTCCCGGGACAGGGGATGCATGGCTACACCTTC.

Ten or more counts support this clone. The genes are TRBV30 and TRBJ1-6, with TRBD1 as a possible D gene (6 bases). The V gene's germline CDR1 is GTSNPN and CDR2 SVGIG (reference sequence). The CDR3 has 14 residues. Trimming removed 1 base from V and 9 bases from J, with 13 bases in between. In DNA form, the CDR3 reads TGTGCCTGGAGTGCTGGACAGTCCAGTTCACCCCTCCACTTT. It yields the protein CAWSAGQSSSPLHF.

The CDR3: CASRPTGVHEQYF. CDR3 nucleotides: TGTGCCAGCAGACCGACGGGGGTCCACGAGCAGTACTTC. The V call is TRBV6-5, the J call TRBJ2-7, with D perhaps matching TRBD2 (6 bases). V gave up 6 bases and J gave up 5 bases, with 14 bases separating them. The CDR3 has 13 residues. Germline V gene lookup returns CDR1 MNHEY and CDR2 SVGAGI.

This clone was seen more than once but under ten times. J is TRBJ1-2 and V is TRBV19; 7 nucleotides match TRBD1. The CDR3 sequence is 15 residues long. V dropped 3 bases and J dropped 6; count of bases not matched to a gene: 10. Germline V gives CDR1 LNHDA, CDR2 SQIVND (reference sequence). CDR3 sequence (DNA): TGTGCCAGTAGTATCCCCGGGACAGAAGCTCATGGCTACACCTTC. Translated, it gives CASSIPGTEAHGYTF.

The chain combines TRBV28 with TRBJ1-2, with 11 bases fitting TRBD1. V was clipped by 6 bases and J by 6 bases; unmatched bases: 9. CDR1 MDHEN and CDR2 SYDVKM come from the germline V gene. This CDR3 region has 15 residues. The CDR3 here is CASSETGQGVNGYTF. The DNA of the CDR3 is TGTGCCAGCAGCGAAACGGGACAGGGGGTAAATGGCTACACCTTC.

This chain connects TRBV3-1 (or the pseudogene TRBV3-2) to TRBJ2-7, with TRBD1 as a possible D gene (5 bases). Looked up from germline, CDR1 is LGHDT and CDR2 is YNNKEL (reference sequence). V was trimmed by 4 bases and J by 2 bases, leaving 12 bases between them. The CDR3 covers 14 residues. CDR3 sequence: CASSPPLRAYEQYF. The CDR3 bases are TGTGCCAGCAGCCCCCCACTCAGGGCCTACGAGCAGTACTTC.

This clone appeared a single time. The V and J genes are TRBV28 and TRBJ1-6, with 7 bases fitting TRBD1. V lost 4 bases, J lost 7 bases, and 4 bases stayed unmatched. This CDR3 has 14 residues. Per the germline V gene, CDR1 is MDHEN and CDR2 is SYDVKM. CDR3 sequence (DNA): TGTGCCAGCAGTTGGACAGGCCGGAATTCACCCCTCCACTTT. It yields the protein CASSWTGRNSPLHF.

The chain uses TRBV9 and TRBJ1-2, with D tentatively TRBD1 (5 bases). Trimming stripped 3 bases from V and 5 bases from J, with 14 bases between. CDR1 and CDR2 from the germline V gene are SGDLS and YYNGEE. This CDR3 is 14 amino acids long. CDR3 nucleotides: TGTGCCAGCAGCGCACAGGACCTGGGGTATGGCTACACCTTC. This gives the protein CASSAQDLGYGYTF. Together with reference TRBV9 and TRBJ1-2, the CDR3 gives the full variable domain: DSGVTQTPKHLITATGQRVTLRCSPRSGDLSVYWYQQSLDQGLQFLIQYYNGEERAKGNILERFSAQQFPDLHSELNLSSLELGDSALYFCASSAQDLGYGYTFGSGTRLTVV.

The J gene is TRBJ2-3, the V gene TRBV21-1; the D call TRBD2 from the table was never checked on the DNA. TRBV21-1 is an annotated pseudogene. The CDR3 is 15 amino acids. This chain's CDR3 is CASSIITFRADTQYF. The CDR3 DNA sequence: TGTGCCAGCAGCATAATTACCTTTCGGGCAGATACGCAGTATTTT.